This T cell receptor beta chain was observed in a study of CXCR3-negative and CXCR3-positive naive CD8 T cells. The study, taken as a whole, reports: Comparably high diversity marked both naive subsets, whereas memory CD8+ cells had much lower diversity. Naive CXCR3-negative cells resembled naive CXCR3-positive cells in TRBV-TRBJ usage; memory cells differed.

About this clonotype: Its antigen is currently unknown.

Through 5' RACE with UMI labels, the TRB cDNA libraries were prepared. TCRdb re-analyzed the 5' RACE reads; it lists each CDR3 protein once, without DNA. The table counts over 100,000 distinct CDR3 sequences; around 0.27% lies in the top ten. The CDR3 has 14 residues. In germline, CDR1 is SGHVS, CDR2 FNYEAQ. The clonotype comes from a human donor in good health. Some clones in this sample may be carry-over from other donors' samples. Sequencing was performed on naive CXCR3- CD8+ T cells from blood. Subset specified: CD45RO-CCR7+CD27+CD95- naive CD8+ T cells lacking CXCR3 (TNR3-). The chain employs TRBV7-6 and TRBJ2-7; the TRBD1 assignment by TCRdb is unverifiable without DNA. This chain's CDR3 is CASSLGDRGYEQYF.